The rows below give T cell receptor beta chains drawn from one sample of a study of post-analysis software for immune sequencing data. Using its own MiXCR run on the PCR reads, TCRdb lists one record per CDR3 protein. Of about 570,000 distinct CDR3 sequences listed, 34% are singletons. The sequenced material came from blood. The receptors were sampled from a girl aged 2-17 years with multiple sclerosis. Both conserved end residues are trimmed from each CDR3.

j_gene,v_gene,CDR3aa
TRBJ1-5,TRBV6-6,ASRTGLNQPQH
TRBJ2-1,TRBV19,ASSIGEGRYNEQF
TRBJ2-7,TRBV20-1,SAREGDYEQY
TRBJ2-3,TRBV9,ASSVSVDAQY
TRBJ1-2,TRBV12-3/TRBV12-4,ASSFGAGLNYGYT
TRBJ2-1,TRBV9,ASSVGGTNNEQF
TRBJ2-1,TRBV11-2,ASSLDSGGAFEQF
TRBJ1-6,TRBV3-1,ASSQLTGANSPLH
TRBJ2-3,TRBV20-1,SASVLAGKASSTDTQY
TRBJ2-7,TRBV7-2,ASSLAGLSGEGYEQY
NA,TRBV20-1,SASPFQSYEQY
TRBJ2-5,TRBV28,AVLGGLEETQY
TRBJ2-5,TRBV12-3/TRBV12-4,ASSLIAGGVQETQY
TRBJ2-3,TRBV11-1,ASSSPPGLITDTQY
TRBJ2-3,TRBV29-1,SAMTPSTDTQY
TRBJ1-5,TRBV20-1,SATATPRAYSNQPQH
TRBJ2-2,TRBV7-2,ASSLDATGELF
TRBJ2-5,TRBV6-1,ASSGGTRGLETQY
TRBJ1-2,TRBV12-3/TRBV12-4,ASSTWDRERYGYT
TRBJ2-5,TRBV29-1,SVTGLSSGETQY